The 27 T cell receptor beta chains in this list originate from one sample, sequenced in a study of T cells in Graves' hyperthyroidism and ophthalmopathy. It was RNA transcripts that yielded the amplified TCR beta CDR3 regions. The HTBI set primed first-round TCR CDR3 RT-PCR. TCRdb reprocessed the multiplex PCR reads via MiXCR and lists one record per CDR3 protein. Of about 720,000 distinct CDR3 sequences listed, 15% to 20% are singletons. Input material: blood. The receptors were sampled from a woman aged 45-65 years with Graves' hyperthyroidism that later progressed to Graves' ophthalmopathy.

This clonotype showed up many times. This chain links TRBV5-8 with TRBJ1-1, with a tentative D call TRBD1 (6 bases). Trimming took 2 bases from V and 7 from J, leaving 15 bases between them. Germline V CDR1 and CDR2: SGHTS, YDEGEE. The CDR3 has 14 amino acids. In nucleotides, the CDR3 is TGTGCCAGCAGCTTACTCGGACCGGACAGTGAAGCTTTCTTT. Its translation: CASSLLGPDSEAFF.

This clonotype was picked up a small number of times. The chain carries TRBV6-1 and TRBJ1-1; D possibly corresponds to TRBD1 (5 bases). CDR3 length equals 15 residues. CDR1 is MNHNS and CDR2 is SASEGT in the germline V gene. V lost 6 bases and J lost 2, with 16 bases in between. CDR3 DNA: TGTGCCAGCAGCCGGGACGGGGGATCTAACACTGAAGCTTTCTTT. It translates to CASSRDGGSNTEAFF.

This clonotype was counted ten times or more. The chain joins TRBV11-2 to TRBJ2-5, with a tentative D call TRBD1 (5 bases). V shed 5 bases and J shed 5 bases, with 21 bases lying between them. CDR1 is SGHAT and CDR2 is FQNNGV in the germline V gene. The CDR3 extends over 16 amino acids. CDR3 nucleotide sequence: TGTGCCAGCAGCAAACGGACGGACACGAACGTGGAGACCCAGTACTTC. Translated, it gives CASSKRTDTNVETQYF. The full variable domain, its missing parts supplied by reference TRBV11-2 and TRBJ2-5, is EAGVAQSPRYKIIEKRQSVAFWCNPISGHATLYWYQQILGQGPKLLIQFQNNGVVDDSQLPKDRFSAERLKGVDSTLKIQPAKLEDSAVYLCASSKRTDTNVETQYFGPGTRLLVL.

The genes are TRBV6-2 or TRBV6-3 and TRBJ2-1; 9 positions agree with TRBD2. Germline loops: CDR1 MNHEY, CDR2 SVGEGT. The CDR3 has 16 amino acids. V gave up 2 bases and J gave up 7 bases; unmatched junction bases: 9. The CDR3 DNA is TGTGCCAGCAGTTACGACCGCGGGAGGGCTGCGAATGAGCAGTTCTTC. This sequence encodes CASSYDRGRAANEQFF.

This clonotype was counted many times. The rearrangement links TRBV27 to TRBJ2-1; maybe TRBD1 (5 bases). CDR1 and CDR2 (germline): MNHEY, SMNVEV (reference sequence). This CDR3 has 12 amino acids. Deletions cut 5 bases from V and 8 bases from J, with 10 bases between. The CDR3 region has the DNA TGTGCCAGCAGTGGGGCCAGGGATGAGCAGTTCTTC. This encodes CASSGARDEQFF.

This clonotype was counted a few times. The genes are TRBV7-9 and TRBJ1-6, with a weak D call TRBD1 (6 bases). The CDR3 runs to 15 residues. The germline CDR1 and CDR2 sequences are SEHNR and FQNEAQ (reference sequence). V was trimmed by 5 bases and J by 6 bases, leaving 14 bases between them. CDR3 DNA: TGTGCCAGCAGCATACAGGGTGGTGGTAATTCACCCCTCCACTTT. Encoded protein: CASSIQGGGNSPLHF.

There are many counts of this clonotype. The chain uses TRBV6-2 or TRBV6-3 and TRBJ1-6, with 9 bases that match TRBD1. The germline V gene encodes CDR1 MNHEY and CDR2 SVGEGT. The CDR3 contains 17 residues. After removal of 0 bases from V and 9 bases from J, the junction contained 9 bases not matched to a gene. CDR3 nucleotides: TGTGCCAGCAGTTACTCGAGGGGGGGGACAGGGTCTTCACCCCTCCACTTT. Amino acid sequence: CASSYSRGGTGSSPLHF.

This clonotype was seen only a few times. The rearrangement uses TRBV19 and TRBJ1-1; D ambiguous. This CDR3 has 13 residues. Germline CDR1 and CDR2: LNHDA and SQIVND (reference sequence). Deletions cut 7 bases from V and 1 base from J, with 10 bases between. CDR3 DNA: TGTGCCAGTACCCCCGCGGGGAACACTGAAGCTTTCTTT. As protein: CASTPAGNTEAFF. Drawing the rest from reference TRBV19 and TRBJ1-1, the complete variable domain is DGGITQSPKYLFRKEGQNVTLSCEQNLNHDAMYWYRQDPGQGLRLIYYSQIVNDFQKGDIAEGYSVSREKKESFPLTVTSAQKNPTAFYLCASTPAGNTEAFFGQGTRLTVV.

Only a few counts were recorded for this clonotype. This chain connects TRBV9 to TRBJ1-5, with D possibly being TRBD1 (5 bases). Deletions cut 5 bases from V and 7 bases from J, with 13 bases between. The CDR3 is made up of 13 amino acids. The germline V gene has CDR1 SGDLS and CDR2 YYNGEE. CDR3: CASSPGTRQPQHF. CDR3 coding DNA: TGTGCCAGCAGTCCAGGGACTAGACAGCCCCAGCATTTT.

The genes are TRBV19 and TRBJ2-2; weak D call: TRBD2 (5 bases). V shed 3 bases and J shed 0 bases, with 11 bases lying between them. Germline CDR1 is LNHDA and CDR2 is SQIVND (reference sequence). The CDR3 is 16 amino acids. CDR3 in amino acids: CASSMGGLSNTGELFF. CDR3 nucleotides: TGTGCCAGTAGTATGGGCGGGCTATCGAACACCGGGGAGCTGTTTTTT. Full variable domain (remainder filled in from reference TRBV19 and TRBJ2-2): DGGITQSPKYLFRKEGQNVTLSCEQNLNHDAMYWYRQDPGQGLRLIYYSQIVNDFQKGDIAEGYSVSREKKESFPLTVTSAQKNPTAFYLCASSMGGLSNTGELFFGEGSRLTVL.

This clonotype was observed at least ten times. This chain links TRBV30 with TRBJ1-1; D is ambiguous. Germline V gene lookup returns CDR1 GTSNPN and CDR2 SVGIG (reference sequence). The V end lost 3 bases, the J end lost 5 bases, and 10 bases lay between the germline ends. CDR3 length: 12 amino acids. The CDR3 is CAWSGVGTEAFF. In nucleotides, the CDR3 is TGTGCCTGGAGCGGGGTGGGGACTGAAGCTTTCTTT.

As DNA, the CDR3 is TGTGCCAGCAGTGACTCGATTAGTCAAGAGACCCAGTACTTC. Translating gives CASSDSISQETQYF. The gene calls are TRBV6-4 and TRBJ2-5; no clear D gene. This CDR3 contains 14 residues. The germline gives CDR1 MRHNA, CDR2 SNTAGT. Trimming stripped 0 bases from V and 2 bases from J, with 7 bases between.

There are a few counts of this clonotype. The chain has TRBV4-1 and TRBJ1-5, with D perhaps TRBD1 (6 bases). The V gene lost 1 base and the J gene lost 2 bases, with 12 bases spanning the gap. There are 16 residues in the CDR3. CDR1 and CDR2 (germline): MGHRA, YSYEKL. This chain's CDR3 is CASSQADRRGNQPQHF. The CDR3 coding sequence is TGCGCCAGCAGCCAAGCCGACAGGCGGGGCAATCAGCCCCAGCATTTT.

Written as DNA, the CDR3 is TGTGCCAGTAGCAAGGGGCAGGGGGCCTCAGATACGCAGTATTTT. Protein product: CASSKGQGASDTQYF. V and J are TRBV19 and TRBJ2-3; 8 bases match TRBD1. CDR1 LNHDA and CDR2 SQIVND come from the germline V gene (reference sequence). The CDR3 spans 15 residues. V shed 6 bases, J shed 4 bases, and the junction held 9 bases outside the gene matches.

This clonotype turned up a few times. The chain couples TRBV7-9 to TRBJ1-6; D might be TRBD1 (5 bases). V was trimmed by 5 bases and J by 12 bases, leaving 8 bases between them. Looked up from germline, CDR1 is SEHNR and CDR2 is FQNEAQ (reference sequence). The CDR3 is 11 amino acids. The CDR3 region is CASSPGGPLHF. In DNA form, the CDR3 reads TGTGCCAGCAGCCCCGGGGGACCCCTCCACTTT.

In this sample, this clonotype turned up many times. The chain couples TRBV20-1 to TRBJ1-2; 10 bases agree with TRBD1. Trimming at V came to 5 bases and at J to 5 bases, leaving 11 bases not matched to a gene. Germline CDR1 and CDR2: DFQATT and SNEGSKA (reference sequence). CDR3 length: 15 residues. The CDR3 region is CSALTPGQGNYGYTF. CDR3 sequence (DNA): TGCAGTGCTCTAACTCCGGGACAGGGGAATTATGGCTACACCTTC.

About this clonotype itself: Germline and junction disagree at one end, which may indicate a read error. The CDR3 DNA follows: TGCAGTACTAGAGTACAGGCTAGCACAGATACGCAGTATTTT. This gives the protein CSTRVQASTDTQYF. V is TRBV20-1 and J is TRBJ2-3; the D gene could be TRBD1 or TRBD2 (5 bases each). There are 14 residues in the CDR3. Germline V gene sequence: CDR1 DFQATT, CDR2 SNEGSKA (reference sequence).

V is TRBV6-1 and J is TRBJ1-1; D uncertain. The ends were cut back, 5 bases at V and 5 bases at J, with 12 bases in the middle. This CDR3 is 13 amino acids long. Germline lookup yields CDR1 MNHNS and CDR2 SASEGT. The CDR3 DNA is TGTGCCAGCAGTTATTTTGCGGGGACTGAAGCTTTCTTT. It codes for CASSYFAGTEAFF.

Ten or more counts support this clonotype. V and J are TRBV14 and TRBJ1-2; 8 nucleotides align to TRBD1. This CDR3 contains 15 residues. CDR1 is SGHDN, CDR2 FVKESK, per germline. With 2 bases clipped from V and 8 bases from J, the junction kept 10 bases outside the gene matches. In DNA, the CDR3 is TGTGCCAGCAGCCAAAGTATGACAGGGGTCGGCGGCTACACCTTC. Translated, it gives CASSQSMTGVGGYTF.

V and J are TRBV10-3 and TRBJ2-2, with D perhaps matching TRBD1 (6 bases). The CDR3 has 15 amino acids. Trimming removed 0 bases from V and 3 bases from J, with 8 bases in between. The V gene's germline CDR1 is ENHRY and CDR2 SYGVKD. The CDR3 sequence is CAISESHRDTGELFF. CDR3 coding DNA: TGTGCCATCAGTGAGTCCCACAGGGACACCGGGGAGCTGTTTTTT.

This clonotype has a count of ten or more. This chain connects TRBV15 to TRBJ2-7; D might be TRBD1 or TRBD2, each matching 6 bases. Deletions cut 5 bases from V and 2 bases from J, with 16 bases between. CDR1 and CDR2 from the germline V gene are LNHNV and YYDKDF (reference sequence). The CDR3 sequence is 15 residues long. CDR3 nucleotide sequence: TGTGCCACCAGCCGTAACAGGGCGGGGACCTACGAGCAGTACTTC. This sequence encodes CATSRNRAGTYEQYF.

This clonotype came up many times. The chain links TRBV6-1 to TRBJ2-7, with 7 nucleotides matching TRBD1. Trimming took 7 bases from V and 3 from J; bases not matched to a gene: 6. Looked up from germline, CDR1 is MNHNS and CDR2 is SASEGT. The length of the CDR3 is 13 residues. The CDR3 loop reads CASNRDSFYEQYF. The DNA for the CDR3 is TGTGCCAGCAACCGGGACAGCTTCTACGAGCAGTACTTC.

This clonotype has ten or more counts. One end of the junction fails to match germline, which may point to a read error. This chain connects TRBV7-7 to TRBJ2-3; D is unclear. From germline, CDR1 is SSHAT and CDR2 FNYEAQ (reference sequence). The length of the CDR3 is 13 residues. CDR3 residues: CASSRDPRNTQYF. The CDR3 nucleotides are TGTGCTAGCAGCCGAGACCCGAGGAATACGCAGTATTTT.

The table lists this clonotype with a few counts. This chain uses TRBV7-8 with TRBJ1-1, with D hard to call. CDR1 is SGHVS and CDR2 is FQNEAQ in the germline V gene. CDR3 size: 12 residues. Between the trimmed V and J ends, which lost 0 bases and 6 bases, there was a span of 5 bases. CDR3 in DNA: TGTGCCAGCAGCTTAGCCTGGGCTGAAGCTTTCTTT. Residues: CASSLAWAEAFF.

A few counts support this clonotype. The V gene is TRBV3-1, the J gene TRBJ1-2; no clear D. Germline V gene data show CDR1 as LGHDT and CDR2 as YNNKEL (reference sequence). The CDR3 consists of 11 residues. Trimming took 1 base from V and 7 from J, leaving 4 bases between them. CDR3 sequence (DNA): TGTGCCAGCAGCCAAGGGGTTGGCTACACCTTC. Amino acids: CASSQGVGYTF.

This clonotype came up many times. The V gene is TRBV12-3 or TRBV12-4, the J gene TRBJ2-5; TRBD1 aligns across 10 bases. V was clipped by 6 bases and J by 5 bases; unmatched bases: 9. This CDR3 region has 15 residues. CDR3 amino acids: CASRNGQGDWETQYF. In DNA, the CDR3 is TGTGCCAGCAGAAACGGACAGGGGGATTGGGAGACCCAGTACTTC.

The rearrangement joins TRBV9 to TRBJ2-3, with 7 positions matching TRBD2. The CDR3 is 14 residues long. The germline gives CDR1 SGDLS, CDR2 YYNGEE. V dropped 0 bases and J dropped 7; count of bases not matched to a gene: 5. The CDR3 DNA reads as TGTGCCAGCAGCGTAGGCGGGGGTATAAATACGCAGTATTTT. This sequence encodes CASSVGGGINTQYF. The complete variable domain, with remaining parts taken from reference TRBV9 and TRBJ2-3, reads DSGVTQTPKHLITATGQRVTLRCSPRSGDLSVYWYQQSLDQGLQFLIQYYNGEERAKGNILERFSAQQFPDLHSELNLSSLELGDSALYFCASSVGGGINTQYFGPGTRLTVL.